One and the same sample provided the 5 T cell receptor beta chains below, sequenced in a study of blood T cells in healthy people across ages. Combining a sample-barcoded 5' primer with a J-beta primer mix, a second PCR ran for 7 to 11 cycles. TCRdb reprocessed the 5' RACE reads with MiXCR, giving one entry per CDR3 protein. The table records 1.5 million to 2 million distinct CDR3 sequences, around 48% of them present only once. Input material: blood. The receptors originated from a woman in her forties in good health.

The rearrangement joins TRBV28 to TRBJ2-5; D may be TRBD1 (6 bases). The CDR3 extends over 13 amino acids. Looked up from germline, CDR1 is MDHEN and CDR2 is SYDVKM. Trimming cost V 1 base and J 5 bases, with 8 bases left between them. CDR3 loop: CASSLSGDETQYF. CDR3 coding DNA: TGTGCCAGCAGTTTATCAGGGGATGAGACCCAGTACTTC.

The chain couples TRBV20-1 to TRBJ1-2; 7 nucleotides line up with TRBD1. Germline CDR1 DFQATT, CDR2 SNEGSKA (reference sequence). CDR3 length: 12 residues. The junction had 2 bases not matched to a gene; V was cut back by 3 bases and J by 4 bases. CDR3 loop: CSASRGSYGYTF. The CDR3 bases are TGCAGTGCTAGCAGGGGGTCCTATGGCTACACCTTC.

The chain recombines TRBV7-2 with TRBJ2-2; TRBD2 agrees at 10 bases. With 7 bases clipped from V and 1 base from J, the junction kept 6 bases outside the gene matches. This CDR3 has 16 residues. Germline CDR1 is SGHTA and CDR2 is FQGNSA. Here the CDR3 reads CASNQLAGRNTGELFF. CDR3 in DNA: TGTGCCAGCAACCAACTAGCGGGGCGGAACACCGGGGAGCTGTTTTTT.

The rearrangement links TRBV5-1 to TRBJ2-3, with D hard to call. Trimming pared 1 base from V and 0 bases from J, leaving 9 bases between. Germline-derived CDR1 and CDR2 are SGHRS and YFSETQ. CDR3 length: 15 residues. CDR3 sequence reads: CASSLQSFSTDTQYF. The CDR3 DNA is TGCGCCAGCAGCTTGCAGAGTTTTAGCACAGATACGCAGTATTTT. Drawing the rest from reference TRBV5-1 and TRBJ2-3, the complete variable domain is KAGVTQTPRYLIKTRGQQVTLSCSPISGHRSVSWYQQTPGQGLQFLFEYFSETQRNKGNFPGRFSGRQFSNSRSEMNVSTLELGDSALYLCASSLQSFSTDTQYFGPGTRLTVL.

The V call is TRBV20-1, the J call TRBJ2-4; 8 bases agree with TRBD2. Germline V lookup: CDR1 DFQATT, CDR2 SNEGSKA (reference sequence). V trimming: 3 bases; J trimming: 1 base; junction bases outside the gene matches: 8. The CDR3 has 16 amino acids. CDR3: CSASSWRGAAKNIQYF. In DNA form, the CDR3 reads TGCAGTGCTAGTTCCTGGCGGGGGGCGGCCAAAAACATTCAGTACTTC.